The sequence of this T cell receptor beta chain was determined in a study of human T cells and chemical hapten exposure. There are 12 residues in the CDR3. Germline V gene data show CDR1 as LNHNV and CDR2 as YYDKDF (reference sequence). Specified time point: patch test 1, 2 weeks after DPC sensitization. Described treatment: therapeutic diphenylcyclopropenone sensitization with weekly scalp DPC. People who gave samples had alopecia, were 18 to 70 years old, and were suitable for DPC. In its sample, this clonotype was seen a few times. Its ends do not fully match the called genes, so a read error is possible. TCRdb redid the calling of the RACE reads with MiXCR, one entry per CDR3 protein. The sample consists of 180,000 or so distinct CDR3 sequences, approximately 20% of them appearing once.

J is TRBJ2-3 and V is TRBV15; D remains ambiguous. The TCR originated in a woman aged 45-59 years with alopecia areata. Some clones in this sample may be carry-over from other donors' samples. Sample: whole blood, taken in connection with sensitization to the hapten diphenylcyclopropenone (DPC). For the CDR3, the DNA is TGTGCCACCAGCAGAGACCAACGCATCATAAATTTT. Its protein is CATSRDQRIINF.